The following is a T cell receptor beta chain sequence with its context. Its antigen is unidentified. This record comes from a study of T cells after posttransplantation cyclophosphamide. Cells defined as naive were viable CD3+CD4+ or CD3+CD8+ and CCR7+CD45RA+CD45RO-CD95-CD27+CD28+. Regarding the study as a whole: Skin or GI-infiltrating T cells shared few TRB sequences with blood.

This CDR3 is 14 amino acids long. J gave up 4 bases and V 7 bases, and 10 bases lay outside the gene matches. CDR1 is SGHRS and CDR2 is YFSETQ in the germline V gene. TCRdb's table, derived via immunoSEQ multiplex PCR, lists solely in-frame clones and lacks some. The data hold under 35,000 clones, with 75% to 95% observed a single time. Source material: naive CD4+ T cells sorted from PBMCs. The TCR was taken from a woman aged 55-69 years in good health, CMV-negative, and a related stem cell transplant donor. The rearrangement links TRBV5-1 to TRBJ2-5; 7 bases line up with TRBD2. The CDR3 DNA reads as TGCGCCAGCGGCTCCCCAGGGAGGGGAGAGACCCAGTACTTC. Translated, it gives CASGSPGRGETQYF.